A selection of T cell receptor beta chains follows, all from one sample in a study of blood T cell repertoires in COVID-19. Measured with immunoSEQ multiplex PCR; TCRdb has only the in-frame clones, and not every one. The sample carries about 220,000 clones, over 75% recorded once. Sequenced input: PBMCs or T cells enriched from blood (not recorded which). The receptor set was obtained from a woman in her sixties who had recovered from COVID-19. CDR3s include the opening cysteine and the closing phenylalanine or tryptophan. The order of the fields is CDR3 protein, CDR3 length, V gene, J gene.

CDR3aa: CASSLPTSGRTDTQYF
len: 16
v_gene: TRBV11-2
j_gene: TRBJ2-3

CDR3aa: CASSVGGGGIQETQYF
len: 16
v_gene: TRBV9
j_gene: TRBJ2-5

CDR3aa: CASTRDRAYEQYF
len: 13
v_gene: TRBV12-3/TRBV12-4
j_gene: TRBJ2-7

CDR3aa: CAGRTGDSPLHF
len: 12
v_gene: TRBV10-3
j_gene: TRBJ1-6

CDR3aa: CASTSPGTDTQYF
len: 13
v_gene: TRBV28
j_gene: TRBJ2-3

CDR3aa: CASSSGFGNTIYF
len: 13
v_gene: TRBV7-3
j_gene: TRBJ1-3

CDR3aa: CASSLGQSNQPQHF
len: 14
v_gene: TRBV5-1
j_gene: TRBJ1-5

CDR3aa: CASRNTGNTEAFF
len: 13
v_gene: TRBV12-3/TRBV12-4
j_gene: TRBJ1-1

CDR3aa: CASSQEWGDNEQFF
len: 14
v_gene: TRBV14
j_gene: TRBJ2-1

CDR3aa: CAARNGEQETQYF
len: 13
v_gene: TRBV24-1
j_gene: TRBJ2-5

CDR3aa: CASSLEAGIGYGYTF
len: 15
v_gene: TRBV5-1
j_gene: TRBJ1-2

CDR3aa: CASSPSLSPPRETQYF
len: 16
v_gene: TRBV11-2
j_gene: TRBJ2-5

CDR3aa: CATLGTSTDTQYF
len: 13
v_gene: TRBV10-3
j_gene: TRBJ2-3

CDR3aa: CASSRESNGELFF
len: 13
v_gene: TRBV5-4
j_gene: TRBJ2-2

CDR3aa: CASSQDVASGSDTQYF
len: 16
v_gene: TRBV4-2
j_gene: TRBJ2-3

CDR3aa: CASSGTGKKFF
len: 11
v_gene: TRBV12-3/TRBV12-4
j_gene: TRBJ2-1

CDR3aa: CATSRDRSAGVPFF
len: 14
v_gene: TRBV15
j_gene: TRBJ2-1

CDR3aa: CATSDQPGTGHQPQHF
len: 16
v_gene: TRBV24-1
j_gene: TRBJ1-5

CDR3aa: CASSLDGTGVGYTF
len: 14
v_gene: TRBV7-2
j_gene: TRBJ1-2

CDR3aa: CASSRTGGAYQPQHF
len: 15
v_gene: TRBV18
j_gene: TRBJ1-5

CDR3aa: CASTEDRRYTQYF
len: 13
v_gene: TRBV27
j_gene: TRBJ2-3

CDR3aa: CASSLWGPSSYEQYF
len: 15
v_gene: TRBV7-9
j_gene: TRBJ2-7

CDR3aa: CASSPARDNYEQYF
len: 14
v_gene: TRBV7-2
j_gene: TRBJ2-7

CDR3aa: CASSLSGKSYNEQFF
len: 15
v_gene: TRBV13
j_gene: TRBJ2-1

CDR3aa: CASRSEGQGIEKLFF
len: 15
v_gene: TRBV5-1
j_gene: TRBJ1-4

CDR3aa: CASSLTGQGSYGYTF
len: 15
v_gene: TRBV5-1
j_gene: TRBJ1-2

CDR3aa: CASSTGIDQPQHF
len: 13
v_gene: TRBV7-9
j_gene: TRBJ1-5

CDR3aa: CASSRGRLETQYF
len: 13
v_gene: TRBV14
j_gene: TRBJ2-5

CDR3aa: CASSRGQIPTGELFF
len: 15
v_gene: TRBV14
j_gene: TRBJ2-2

CDR3aa: CASSESRGSYNEQFF
len: 15
v_gene: TRBV6-1
j_gene: TRBJ2-1

CDR3aa: CSASWPDTQYF
len: 11
v_gene: TRBV20-1
j_gene: TRBJ2-3

CDR3aa: CASSSREGYGYTF
len: 13
v_gene: TRBV6-5
j_gene: TRBJ1-2

CDR3aa: CASKESYEQYF
len: 11
v_gene: TRBV6-5
j_gene: TRBJ2-7

CDR3aa: CASSESGMRMVTPSYNEQFF
len: 20
v_gene: TRBV4-1
j_gene: TRBJ2-1

CDR3aa: CASSEPLAGEPRYEQYF
len: 17
v_gene: TRBV6-1
j_gene: TRBJ2-7

CDR3aa: CAISGVAGNTIYF
len: 13
v_gene: TRBV10-3
j_gene: TRBJ1-3

CDR3aa: CASSYSPGGLETQYF
len: 15
v_gene: TRBV6-5
j_gene: TRBJ2-5

CDR3aa: CASSVTPGRGGSGSEAFF
len: 18
v_gene: TRBV9
j_gene: TRBJ1-1

CDR3aa: CASRSGRGRENYEQYF
len: 16
v_gene: TRBV12-2
j_gene: TRBJ2-7

CDR3aa: CATSETSLNEKLFF
len: 14
v_gene: TRBV10-3
j_gene: TRBJ1-4

CDR3aa: CASSGLASGGTDTQYF
len: 16
v_gene: TRBV5-1
j_gene: TRBJ2-3

CDR3aa: CASSTTGNLMNTEAFF
len: 16
v_gene: TRBV21-1
j_gene: TRBJ1-1

CDR3aa: CATSDRPMNNYGYTF
len: 15
v_gene: TRBV5-4
j_gene: TRBJ1-2

CDR3aa: CASSLGPQGTYEQYF
len: 15
v_gene: TRBV5-5
j_gene: TRBJ2-7

CDR3aa: CASSPPGAGQPQHF
len: 14
v_gene: TRBV3-1/TRBV3-2
j_gene: TRBJ1-5

CDR3aa: CAWSRTGTSYEQYF
len: 14
v_gene: TRBV30
j_gene: TRBJ2-7

CDR3aa: CASSTGGGNTEAFF
len: 14
v_gene: TRBV10-1
j_gene: TRBJ1-1

CDR3aa: CASSQDGAGKNTEAFF
len: 16
v_gene: TRBV4-3
j_gene: TRBJ1-1

CDR3aa: CASSAYRGQGGELFF
len: 15
v_gene: TRBV5-6
j_gene: TRBJ2-2

CDR3aa: CATRTGMNTEAFF
len: 13
v_gene: TRBV10-3
j_gene: TRBJ1-1

CDR3aa: CASSVGGSTDTQYF
len: 14
v_gene: TRBV6-4
j_gene: TRBJ2-3

CDR3aa: CASSSTLGGEKLFF
len: 14
v_gene: TRBV27
j_gene: TRBJ1-4

CDR3aa: CAIAGGNTGELFF
len: 13
v_gene: TRBV10-3
j_gene: TRBJ2-2

CDR3aa: CASSQGGSYLYEQYF
len: 15
v_gene: TRBV14
j_gene: TRBJ2-7

CDR3aa: CASGLVRGTDWDQPQHF
len: 17
v_gene: TRBV12-5
j_gene: TRBJ1-5

CDR3aa: CASSPGTGRVGELFF
len: 15
v_gene: TRBV19
j_gene: TRBJ2-2

CDR3aa: CASSQAIGTSGSADTQYF
len: 18
v_gene: TRBV18
j_gene: TRBJ2-3

CDR3aa: CASDPGTANQPQHF
len: 14
v_gene: TRBV6-5
j_gene: TRBJ1-5

CDR3aa: CASSRDRYTEAFF
len: 13
v_gene: TRBV7-8
j_gene: TRBJ1-1

CDR3aa: CASSIKRDSPLHF
len: 13
v_gene: TRBV5-6
j_gene: TRBJ1-6